Each of the 32 T cell receptor beta chains below was sequenced from the same sample in a study of cytomegalovirus exposure and HLA in healthy donors. The PCR had 60 Vbeta and 13 Jbeta primers. Profiled with immunoSEQ multiplex PCR; TCRdb holds only in-frame clones, not every one. The sample spans just over 150,000 clones; the ten largest clones claim approximately 2%. The specimen was PBMCs. The source of these receptors is a man younger than 45 in good health and CMV-seronegative.

The chain joins TRBV30 to TRBJ2-1; D unclear. Germline CDR1 reads GTSNPN; CDR2 reads SVGIG (reference sequence). The CDR3 runs to 12 residues. Trimming took off 2 bases at V and 9 bases at J, with 11 bases between the two ends. CDR3: CAWSPIVAEQFF. CDR3 coding DNA: TGTGCCTGGAGTCCCATTGTGGCTGAGCAGTTCTTC.

The chain couples TRBV2 to TRBJ2-1; D not certain. V was cut by 4 bases and J by 9 bases, with 13 bases left in between. The CDR3 extends over 13 amino acids. Germline V lookup: CDR1 SNHLY, CDR2 FYNNEI. DNA for the CDR3: TGTGCCAGCAGTGTGAACGTTCCTACTGAGCAGTTCTTC. It yields the protein CASSVNVPTEQFF. Looking up the rest from reference TRBV2 and TRBJ2-1 gives the full variable domain: EPEVTQTPSHQVTQMGQEVILRCVPISNHLYFYWYRQILGQKVEFLVSFYNNEISEKSEIFDDQFSVERPDGSNFTLKIRSTKLEDSAMYFCASSVNVPTEQFFGPGTRLTVL.

This chain links TRBV14 with TRBJ2-3, with 9 bases aligning to TRBD1. The CDR3 runs to 15 residues. The germline V gene has CDR1 SGHDN and CDR2 FVKESK. V shed 3 bases and J 2 bases; nucleotides not matched to a gene: 3. The CDR3 is CASSHGTGPTDTQYF. Here the CDR3 DNA reads TGTGCCAGCAGCCACGGGACAGGGCCCACAGATACGCAGTATTTT.

The V call is TRBV28, the J call TRBJ2-7; TRBD2 is a possible D gene (5 bases). V was clipped by 5 bases and J by 1 base, with 21 bases between them. Germline V lookup: CDR1 MDHEN, CDR2 SYDVKM. The CDR3 contains 17 residues. CDR3 loop: CASSPHGERPGSYEQYF. CDR3 coding DNA: TGTGCCAGCAGTCCCCACGGGGAGCGGCCTGGGTCCTACGAGCAGTACTTC.

V is TRBV10-1 and J is TRBJ2-3; no firm D call. This CDR3 has 14 amino acids. Trimming stripped 7 bases from V and 0 bases from J, with 11 bases between. Germline V gene data show CDR1 as WNHNN and CDR2 as SYGVQD (reference sequence). The CDR3: CASMRQPSTDTQYF. CDR3 nucleotides: TGCGCCAGCATGCGGCAGCCTAGCACAGATACGCAGTATTTT.

The chain uses TRBV5-1 and TRBJ2-2; 8 positions match TRBD2. Germline-derived CDR1 and CDR2 are SGHRS and YFSETQ. This CDR3 spans 16 amino acids. After removal of 4 bases from V and 4 bases from J, the junction contained 9 bases not matched to a gene. In DNA, the CDR3 is TGCGCCAGCAGCCCGACGCGGGGGGAGAGCACCGGGGAGCTGTTTTTT. The encoded protein is CASSPTRGESTGELFF.

Concerning this clone itself: The same CDR3 arises from other DNA sequences in this sample as well. The chain joins TRBV7-2 to TRBJ1-5, with D maybe TRBD1 (5 bases). CDR1 is SGHTA and CDR2 is FQGNSA in the germline V gene. There are 14 residues in the CDR3. The V end lost 1 base, the J end lost 2 bases, and 6 bases lay between the germline ends. Here the CDR3 DNA reads TGTGCCAGCAGCTTAGGGGGCGGCAATCAGCCCCAGCATTTT. Amino acids: CASSLGGGNQPQHF. Together with reference TRBV7-2 and TRBJ1-5, the CDR3 gives the full variable domain: GAGVSQSPSNKVTEKGKDVELRCDPISGHTALYWYRQSLGQGLEFLIYFQGNSAPDKSGLPSDRFSAERTGGSVSTLTIQRTQQEDSAVYLCASSLGGGNQPQHFGDGTRLSIL.

J is TRBJ2-1 and V is TRBV5-4, with 8 positions matching TRBD2. Trimming removed 3 bases from V and 4 bases from J; junction bases left unmatched: 6. This CDR3 contains 15 residues. Germline CDR1 and CDR2: SGHNT and YYREEE (reference sequence). CDR3 nucleotide sequence: TGTGCCAGCAGCTCCACTAGCGGACTATACAATGAGCAGTTCTTC. This translates into CASSSTSGLYNEQFF. Supplemented by reference TRBV5-4 and TRBJ2-1, the full variable domain reads ETGVTQSPTHLIKTRGQQVTLRCSSQSGHNTVSWYQQALGQGPQFIFQYYREEENGRGNFPPRFSGLQFPNYSSELNVNALELDDSALYLCASSSTSGLYNEQFFGPGTRLTVL.

The chain recombines TRBV4-2 with TRBJ1-5; perhaps TRBD1 as D (5 bases). V was clipped by 1 base and J by 0 bases, with 16 bases between them. From germline, CDR1 is LGHNA and CDR2 YNFKEQ. The CDR3 length is 18 residues. The chain's CDR3 is CASSQGPLRDFSNQPQHF. The CDR3 DNA reads TGTGCCAGCAGCCAAGGTCCTCTAAGGGACTTTAGCAATCAGCCCCAGCATTTT.

V and J are TRBV2 and TRBJ2-5, with TRBD2 matching 7 bases. V lost 3 bases and J lost 6; bases outside the gene matches: 7. Germline V lookup: CDR1 SNHLY, CDR2 FYNNEI. CDR3 size: 14 residues. CDR3 DNA: TGTGCCAGCAGTGATGTTGTTAGCGGGCAGACCCAGTACTTC. It is translated as CASSDVVSGQTQYF. Full variable domain (missing parts from reference TRBV2 and TRBJ2-5): EPEVTQTPSHQVTQMGQEVILRCVPISNHLYFYWYRQILGQKVEFLVSFYNNEISEKSEIFDDQFSVERPDGSNFTLKIRSTKLEDSAMYFCASSDVVSGQTQYFGPGTRLLVL.

The chain combines TRBV11-2 with TRBJ1-2, with 7 bases fitting TRBD1. Germline trimming cut 2 bases from V and 4 bases from J; bases unmatched to any gene: 7. CDR3 length: 15 amino acids. From germline, CDR1 is SGHAT and CDR2 FQNNGV. The DNA for the CDR3 is TGTGCCAGCAGCTTACTTCCCCAGGGGGGCTATGGCTACACCTTC. Protein product: CASSLLPQGGYGYTF.

The chain has TRBV18 and TRBJ1-5; TRBD1 matches at 8 bases. Trimming took 3 bases from V and 7 from J; bases not matched to a gene: 8. Germline V gene sequence: CDR1 KGHSH, CDR2 LQKENI. This CDR3 has 15 residues. The CDR3 region is CASSPAGTGGQPQHF. CDR3 nucleotide sequence: TGTGCCAGCTCACCTGCCGGGACAGGAGGCCAGCCCCAGCATTTT. Together with reference TRBV18 and TRBJ1-5, the CDR3 gives the full variable domain: NAGVMQNPRHLVRRRGQEARLRCSPMKGHSHVYWYRQLPEEGLKFMVYLQKENIIDESGMPKERFSAEFPKEGPSILRIQQVVRGDSAAYFCASSPAGTGGQPQHFGDGTRLSIL.

The rearrangement uses TRBV27 and TRBJ2-2; TRBD2 matches 7 bases. CDR1 is MNHEY and CDR2 is SMNVEV in the germline V gene (reference sequence). J lost 3 bases, V lost 2 bases, and 3 bases had no gene match. The CDR3 contains 15 residues. CDR3 DNA sequence: TGTGCCAGCAGTTTACGGGGGGTGGACACCGGGGAGCTGTTTTTT. This translates into CASSLRGVDTGELFF.

The V and J genes are TRBV7-9 and TRBJ2-7; the match to TRBD1 covers 11 bases. The CDR3 contains 14 residues. CDR1 and CDR2 (germline): SEHNR, FQNEAQ (reference sequence). The V and J ends lost 3 bases and 7 bases, in that order; junction bases with no gene match: 5. The CDR3 DNA reads TGTGCCAGCAGCTTTGGACAGGGGGCAAGGGAGCAGTACTTC. Its translation is CASSFGQGAREQYF. The whole variable domain, filled in from reference TRBV7-9 and TRBJ2-7, reads DTGVSQNPRHKITKRGQNVTFRCDPISEHNRLYWYRQTLGQGPEFLTYFQNEAQLEKSRLLSDRFSAERPKGSFSTLEIQRTEQGDSAMYLCASSFGQGAREQYFGPGTRLTVT.

In nucleotides, the CDR3 is TGCGCCAGCAGAACTAGCTCGAGCTCCTACGAGCAGTACTTC. This encodes CASRTSSSSYEQYF. The genes are TRBV5-1 and TRBJ2-7; possible D gene TRBD2, 6 bases. Germline loops: CDR1 SGHRS, CDR2 YFSETQ. V gave up 5 bases and J gave up 0 bases, with 12 bases separating them. This CDR3 is built from 14 residues.

This chain links TRBV11-2 with TRBJ2-1; 8 bases line up with TRBD2. CDR3 size: 16 residues. Germline trimming cut 6 bases from V and 0 bases from J; bases unmatched to any gene: 7. Germline lookup yields CDR1 SGHAT and CDR2 FQNNGV. In DNA form, the CDR3 reads TGTGCCAGCAGACCTACTAGCGGCCTCTCCTACAATGAGCAGTTCTTC. It translates to CASRPTSGLSYNEQFF.

This sequence joins TRBV28 and TRBJ1-1; D not certain. Germline loops: CDR1 MDHEN, CDR2 SYDVKM. The CDR3 loop spans 12 amino acids. V was clipped by 10 bases and J by 7 bases, with 16 bases between them. DNA for the CDR3: TGTGCCACCCTCCAGAGGCGACTTGAAGCTTTCTTT. Protein sequence: CATLQRRLEAFF. The full variable domain, with the rest looked up from reference TRBV28 and TRBJ1-1, is DVKVTQSSRYLVKRTGEKVFLECVQDMDHENMFWYRQDPGLGLRLIYFSYDVKMKEKGDIPEGYSVSREKKERFSLILESASTNQTSMYLCATLQRRLEAFFGQGTRLTVV.

The CDR3 region has the DNA TGTGCCAGCAGTTTAACCGGGGACATTCCCTATGGCTACACCTTC. Protein product: CASSLTGDIPYGYTF. This chain links TRBV27 with TRBJ1-2; D possibly corresponds to TRBD1 (6 bases). With 2 bases removed from V and 4 bases from J, the gap between germline ends came to 14 bases. Germline assignment: CDR1 MNHEY and CDR2 SMNVEV (reference sequence). CDR3 length: 15 residues.

The V call is TRBV11-2, the J call TRBJ2-7; D possibly corresponds to TRBD2 (6 bases). This CDR3 spans 13 amino acids. V was shortened by 7 bases and J by 9 bases, with 19 bases between the two germline ends. Germline V lookup: CDR1 SGHAT, CDR2 FQNNGV. Written as DNA, the CDR3 is TGTGCCAGCAACCCAGCGGGCCCCGGAGGGCAGTACTTC. This gives the protein CASNPAGPGGQYF.

The chain recombines TRBV2 with TRBJ1-5; 9 bases align to TRBD1. Germline CDR1 is SNHLY and CDR2 is FYNNEI. J lost 8 bases, V lost 5 bases, and 10 bases had no gene match. The CDR3 length is 15 residues. CDR3 bases: TGTGCCAGCAGTCGGGGACAGGGCCTTTTAGAGCCCCAGCATTTT. Its translation: CASSRGQGLLEPQHF. The whole variable domain, filled in from reference TRBV2 and TRBJ1-5, reads EPEVTQTPSHQVTQMGQEVILRCVPISNHLYFYWYRQILGQKVEFLVSFYNNEISEKSEIFDDQFSVERPDGSNFTLKIRSTKLEDSAMYFCASSRGQGLLEPQHFGDGTRLSIL.

This chain uses TRBV6-1 with TRBJ1-2; tentatively, D is TRBD1 (5 bases). V was shortened by 5 bases and J by 5 bases, with 18 bases between the two germline ends. The CDR3 consists of 15 residues. The V gene's germline CDR1 is MNHNS and CDR2 SASEGT. CDR3 loop: CASSSLEDSVYGYTF. For the CDR3, the DNA is TGTGCCAGCAGTTCCTTGGAAGACAGCGTGTATGGCTACACCTTC.

This chain connects TRBV9 to TRBJ1-4, with D tentatively TRBD1 (5 bases). V gave up 3 bases and J gave up 0 bases, with 15 bases separating them. Germline V gives CDR1 SGDLS, CDR2 YYNGEE. CDR3 length: 17 amino acids. The CDR3 DNA reads as TGTGCCAGCAGCGGGGGGGATACCGAAGCAACTAATGAAAAACTGTTTTTT. This sequence encodes CASSGGDTEATNEKLFF.

The rearrangement joins TRBV28 to TRBJ2-3; 9 nucleotides match TRBD2. CDR1 is MDHEN and CDR2 is SYDVKM in the germline V gene. V lost 5 bases to trimming and J lost 12 bases; unmatched junction nucleotides: 9. The CDR3 covers 13 residues. CDR3 DNA: TGTGCCAGCAGTCCCCTGGCGGGAGGGTCTCAGTATTTT. The encoded protein is CASSPLAGGSQYF.

V usage is TRBV6-1 and J usage is TRBJ1-1; D possibly corresponds to TRBD1 (5 bases). Per the germline V gene, CDR1 is MNHNS and CDR2 is SASEGT. Trimming took off 5 bases at V and 1 base at J, with 8 bases between the two ends. This CDR3 has 13 amino acids. The CDR3 loop reads CASSTRENTEAFF. CDR3 nucleotides: TGTGCCAGCAGTACCAGGGAGAACACTGAAGCTTTCTTT.

This sequence joins TRBV5-1 and TRBJ1-1, with D hard to call. Between the trimmed V and J ends, which lost 4 bases and 10 bases, there was a span of 20 bases. Germline assignment: CDR1 SGHRS and CDR2 YFSETQ. This CDR3 is 14 amino acids long. The CDR3 DNA reads TGCGCCAGCAGCCCACACCGGGGTCCCGTGGGAGCTTTCTTT. Translated, it gives CASSPHRGPVGAFF.

The CDR3 DNA follows: TGTGCCAGCAGCGTAGGCCTGGCTAGCGGGGAGTACAATGAGCAGTTCTTC. Translation: CASSVGLASGEYNEQFF. The J gene is TRBJ2-1, the V gene TRBV9; 9 bases map to TRBD2. The germline V gene encodes CDR1 SGDLS and CDR2 YYNGEE. The CDR3 has 17 amino acids. J gave up 4 bases and V 0 bases, and 8 bases lay outside the gene matches.

V usage is TRBV28 and J usage is TRBJ2-7, with D possibly matching TRBD1 (6 bases). Between the trimmed V and J ends, which lost 3 bases and 2 bases, there was a span of 11 bases. CDR1 is MDHEN and CDR2 is SYDVKM in the germline V gene. The CDR3 covers 14 residues. The chain's CDR3 is CASSFPRDTYEQYF. In DNA, the CDR3 is TGTGCCAGCAGTTTCCCCCGGGACACCTACGAGCAGTACTTC.

The chain is built from TRBV7-2 and TRBJ2-7, with 12 bases identical to TRBD1. The CDR3 is made up of 14 amino acids. Germline V gene sequence: CDR1 SGHTA, CDR2 FQGNSA. Trimming took 6 bases from V and 5 from J; bases not matched to a gene: 5. This CDR3 is CASRGTGGLDEQYF. DNA of the CDR3: TGTGCCAGCAGGGGGACAGGGGGCTTAGACGAGCAGTACTTC.

The CDR3 sequence: CASSYLPHTGYTEAFF. The CDR3, as DNA: TGTGCCAGCAGTTACCTCCCTCATACAGGGTACACTGAAGCTTTCTTT. V is TRBV6-5 and J is TRBJ1-1; tentatively, D is TRBD1 (6 bases). V lost 2 bases and J lost 3, with 16 bases in between. Germline V lookup: CDR1 MNHEY, CDR2 SVGAGI. The CDR3 loop spans 16 amino acids.

The J gene is TRBJ2-7, the V gene TRBV5-1; D perhaps matches TRBD2 (5 bases). V was cut by 4 bases and J by 5 bases, with 10 bases left in between. Germline V lookup: CDR1 SGHRS, CDR2 YFSETQ. This CDR3 spans 12 amino acids. The DNA for the CDR3 is TGCGCCAGCAGCCCGGCAGCGGACGAGCAGTACTTC. Translated: CASSPAADEQYF.

This chain uses TRBV29-1 with TRBJ2-1; D possibly corresponds to TRBD1 (5 bases). The germline V and J ends were trimmed by 1 base and 0 bases, with 7 bases remaining between them. CDR1 and CDR2 (germline): SQVTM, ANQGSEA. CDR3 length: 14 residues. The CDR3 nucleotides are TGCAGCGTTGAAGGCAGGGCCTCCTACAATGAGCAGTTCTTC. Amino acids: CSVEGRASYNEQFF.

This chain uses TRBV7-9 with TRBJ2-6; D gene ambiguous. The CDR3 is 16 residues long. Trimming left V 3 bases short and J 0 bases short, with 9 bases between. CDR1 and CDR2 from the germline V gene are SEHNR and FQNEAQ (reference sequence). CDR3 nucleotide sequence: TGTGCCAGCAGCTTTGCCCGAGGCTCTGGGGCCAACGTCCTGACTTTC. This sequence encodes CASSFARGSGANVLTF. The full variable domain, rest sourced from reference TRBV7-9 and TRBJ2-6, is DTGVSQNPRHKITKRGQNVTFRCDPISEHNRLYWYRQTLGQGPEFLTYFQNEAQLEKSRLLSDRFSAERPKGSFSTLEIQRTEQGDSAMYLCASSFARGSGANVLTFGAGSRLTVL.